Presented here are 9 T cell receptor beta chains from one specimen sequenced in a study of CD8 T cell repertoires and HIV-1 epitope variants. Measured with immunoSEQ multiplex PCR; TCRdb has only the in-frame clones, and not every one. The sample consists of approximately 90,000 clones, roughly 77% of them appearing once. Sequencing was carried out using uncultured baseline CD8+ T cells from peripheral blood mononuclear cells (PBMCs). Receptors originate from a male donor with HIV.

This clone was seen ten or more times. This chain joins TRBV6-5 and TRBJ2-1; D unclear. There are 13 residues in the CDR3. Per germline, CDR1 MNHEY and CDR2 SVGAGI. Deletions cut 2 bases from V and 0 bases from J, with 2 bases between. The CDR3 region has the DNA TGTGCCAGCAGTTACGACTCCTACAATGAGCAGTTCTTC. Amino acids: CASSYDSYNEQFF.

This clone was seen more than once but under ten times. The chain links TRBV9 to TRBJ2-2; D remains ambiguous. This CDR3 is built from 16 residues. The germline V gene encodes CDR1 SGDLS and CDR2 YYNGEE. V shed 3 bases and J shed 0 bases, with 12 bases lying between them. The DNA of the CDR3 is TGTGCCAGCAGCGGACGGTTACACACGAACACCGGGGAGCTGTTTTTT. Translating gives CASSGRLHTNTGELFF.

V gene TRBV27 combines with J gene TRBJ1-2; 7 nucleotides match TRBD1. Germline V gene data show CDR1 as MNHEY and CDR2 as SMNVEV (reference sequence). The CDR3 has 14 residues. Trimming took 8 bases from V and 6 from J; bases not matched to a gene: 12. CDR3 protein: CASSLSQGGNGYTF. CDR3 coding DNA: TGTGCCAGCTCTCTTTCCCAGGGGGGGAATGGCTACACCTTC.

This clone appeared once. A much larger clone lies one base from this, so it may be a read error. J is TRBJ1-5 and V is TRBV28; no definite D call. Germline V lookup: CDR1 MDHEN, CDR2 SYDVKM. Deletions cut 6 bases from V and 12 bases from J, with 15 bases between. The length of the CDR3 is 12 residues. This CDR3 is CASSLAEGYQHF. The CDR3 DNA is TGTGCCAGCAGCCTAGCTGAGGGTTACCAGCATTTT.

J is TRBJ1-1 and V is TRBV6-1; unclear D gene. Germline assignment: CDR1 MNHNS and CDR2 SASEGT. The CDR3 is 16 residues long. The V end was cut by 4 bases, the J end by 0 bases, with 15 bases between. As DNA, the CDR3 is TGTGCCAGCAGTGCCAGAACTTTTTCAATGAACACTGAAGCTTTCTTT. It codes for CASSARTFSMNTEAFF.

The chain uses TRBV6-5 and TRBJ1-5; possibly TRBD1 for D (5 bases). The CDR3 is 15 amino acids. The V end was cut by 7 bases, the J end by 0 bases, with 13 bases between. Germline V gene sequence: CDR1 MNHEY, CDR2 SVGAGI. The CDR3 loop is CASNADSYSNQPQHF. The CDR3 bases are TGTGCCAGCAATGCTGACAGTTATAGCAATCAGCCCCAGCATTTT.

The chain joins TRBV2 to TRBJ2-2; D gene uncertain. The CDR3 consists of 13 residues. V lost 4 bases, J lost 3 bases, and 6 bases lay in between. Germline V gene sequence: CDR1 SNHLY, CDR2 FYNNEI. The CDR3 loop reads CASSAVYTGELFF. The CDR3 DNA is TGTGCCAGCAGTGCTGTCTACACCGGGGAGCTGTTTTTT.

V and J are TRBV10-3 and TRBJ2-7, with TRBD2 identical over 9 bases. V shed 4 bases, J shed 6 bases, and the junction held 10 bases outside the gene matches. The CDR3 sequence is 15 residues long. The germline V gene has CDR1 ENHRY and CDR2 SYGVKD. In nucleotides, the CDR3 is TGTGCCATCAGTGGGGGGAGCCTAGCGGGAAGCGAGCAGTACTTC. Protein: CAISGGSLAGSEQYF.

The count of this clone is one. This chain links TRBV10-3 with TRBJ1-2; 7 bases map to TRBD1. CDR1 and CDR2 from the germline V gene are ENHRY and SYGVKD. V gave up 6 bases and J gave up 2 bases; unmatched junction bases: 9. The CDR3 covers 15 residues. CDR3 region: CAIRKGTEGNYGYTF. The CDR3 DNA sequence: TGTGCCATCAGGAAGGGGACAGAGGGGAACTATGGCTACACCTTC.